The 20 T cell receptor beta chains below were found in one sample sequenced in a study of human T cells and chemical hapten exposure. MiXCR was run by TCRdb on the RACE reads, yielding one entry per CDR3 protein. Seen here are about 62,000 distinct CDR3 sequences, about 7% observed once, and the top ten hold around 1.6%. Described time point: pre-sensitization, week 0. Treatment given: therapeutic diphenylcyclopropenone sensitization with weekly scalp DPC. Sequencing was performed on whole blood, taken in connection with sensitization to the hapten diphenylcyclopropenone (DPC). The source is a young woman with alopecia areata. Some clones in this sample may be carry-over from other donors' samples.

This clonotype has only a few counts. The CDR3 loop is CSVEIGSGNIQYF. In DNA, the CDR3 is TGCAGCGTGGAAATCGGAAGTGGGAACATTCAGTACTTC. The chain employs TRBV29-1 and TRBJ2-4; D is ambiguous. The germline V gene encodes CDR1 SQVTM and CDR2 ANQGSEA. This CDR3 comprises 13 residues. V gave up 6 bases and J gave up 7 bases, with 16 bases separating them. Supplemented by reference TRBV29-1 and TRBJ2-4, the full variable domain reads SAVISQKPSRDICQRGTSLTIQCQVDSQVTMMFWYRQQPGQSLTLIATANQGSEATYESGFVIDKFPISRPNLTFSTLTVSNMSPEDSSIYLCSVEIGSGNIQYFGAGTRLSVL.

This clonotype came up many times. The genes are TRBV7-9 and TRBJ1-1; D is unresolved. V lost 1 base and J 7 bases, leaving 13 bases between the germline ends. The CDR3 extends over 14 amino acids. Germline V lookup: CDR1 SEHNR, CDR2 FQNEAQ (reference sequence). CDR3 sequence (DNA): TGTGCCAGCAGCTTAGGGGTTCGCAAAAATGAAGCTTTCTTT. Its translation: CASSLGVRKNEAFF.

There are many counts of this clonotype. The rearrangement links TRBV25-1 to TRBJ1-5; maybe TRBD1 (6 bases). Germline values: CDR1 MGHDK, CDR2 SYGVNS. The CDR3 runs 14 residues. V was shortened by 8 bases and J by 4 bases, with 15 bases between the two germline ends. The chain's CDR3 is CASSDRGANQPQHF. The CDR3, as DNA: TGTGCCAGCTCCGACCGGGGGGCTAATCAGCCCCAGCATTTT.

The table lists this clonotype with many counts. The V and J genes are TRBV30 and TRBJ1-5; 9 nucleotides agree with TRBD1. V lost 3 bases and J lost 1; bases outside the gene matches: 7. The CDR3 contains 16 residues. Germline CDR1 reads GTSNPN; CDR2 reads SVGIG (reference sequence). The CDR3 here is CAWSEWTGVSNQPQHF. Written as DNA, the CDR3 is TGTGCCTGGAGCGAATGGACAGGGGTGAGCAATCAGCCCCAGCATTTT.

This clonotype was seen more than once but under ten times. The V and J genes are TRBV5-1 and TRBJ1-6; D is unresolved. Trimming cost V 1 base and J 0 bases, with 8 bases left between them. CDR3 length: 16 residues. Germline V lookup: CDR1 SGHRS, CDR2 YFSETQ. CDR3 coding DNA: TGCGCCAGCAGCTTGATCGGTAGCTCCTATAATTCACCCCTCCACTTT. This gives the protein CASSLIGSSYNSPLHF.

This clonotype has at least ten counts. V usage is TRBV6-6 and J usage is TRBJ1-5; D might be TRBD1 (5 bases). CDR1 and CDR2 (germline): MNHNY, SVGAGI (reference sequence). Between the trimmed V and J ends, which lost 5 bases and 7 bases, there was a span of 12 bases. CDR3 length: 13 residues. CDR3 region: CASSPTGGQPQHF. DNA for the CDR3: TGTGCCAGCAGTCCTACAGGAGGGCAGCCCCAGCATTTT.

This clonotype has at least ten counts. This chain connects TRBV18 to TRBJ2-3; no reliable D call. CDR3 length: 12 residues. Looked up from germline, CDR1 is KGHSH and CDR2 is LQKENI. V lost 3 bases and J 6 bases, leaving 7 bases between the germline ends. The CDR3 bases are TGTGCCAGCTCACCCACTTCCGATACGCAGTATTTT. Translation gives CASSPTSDTQYF. Combining the CDR3 with reference TRBV18 and TRBJ2-3 gives the whole variable domain NAGVMQNPRHLVRRRGQEARLRCSPMKGHSHVYWYRQLPEEGLKFMVYLQKENIIDESGMPKERFSAEFPKEGPSILRIQQVVRGDSAAYFCASSPTSDTQYFGPGTRLTVL.

This clonotype was recorded at least ten times. The rearrangement links TRBV12-3 or TRBV12-4 to TRBJ1-5; 7 bases align to TRBD1. With 3 bases clipped from V and 4 bases from J, the junction kept 6 bases outside the gene matches. The CDR3 runs 15 residues. In DNA, the CDR3 is TGTGCCAGCAGTTTGACAGGGTTCGGAAATCAGCCCCAGCATTTT. This codes for CASSLTGFGNQPQHF.

This clonotype was counted many times. The J gene is TRBJ2-3, the V gene TRBV4-1; D gene ambiguous. The CDR3 covers 13 residues. The V and J ends lost 4 bases and 0 bases respectively, with 5 bases between them. CDR1 and CDR2 (germline): MGHRA, YSYEKL. CDR3: CASSLQSTDTQYF. In nucleotides, the CDR3 is TGCGCCAGCAGCCTTCAAAGCACAGATACGCAGTATTTT.

This clonotype was observed a few times. The chain couples TRBV11-2 to TRBJ1-5; possibly TRBD1 for D (6 bases). Trimming removed 5 bases from V and 2 bases from J, with 13 bases in between. This CDR3 has 15 residues. Germline V lookup: CDR1 SGHAT, CDR2 FQNNGV. The CDR3 DNA is TGTGCCAGCAGCCCAATGGCAGGGGGCAATCAGCCCCAGCATTTT. Its translation is CASSPMAGGNQPQHF. The whole variable domain, remainder taken from reference TRBV11-2 and TRBJ1-5, is EAGVAQSPRYKIIEKRQSVAFWCNPISGHATLYWYQQILGQGPKLLIQFQNNGVVDDSQLPKDRFSAERLKGVDSTLKIQPAKLEDSAVYLCASSPMAGGNQPQHFGDGTRLSIL.

Only a few counts were recorded for this clonotype. The rearrangement joins TRBV25-1 to TRBJ1-1; D is uncertain. This CDR3 is built from 16 residues. Germline V gene lookup returns CDR1 MGHDK and CDR2 SYGVNS. V lost 1 base and J 1 base, leaving 13 bases between the germline ends. Here the CDR3 DNA reads TGTGCCAGCAGTGAATCGGAAGGGCTGGGGAACACTGAAGCTTTCTTT. Amino acid sequence: CASSESEGLGNTEAFF.

This clonotype was found many times. The chain combines TRBV12-3 or TRBV12-4 with TRBJ2-3; no reliable D call. The CDR3 length is 11 residues. V lost 8 bases, J lost 5 bases, and 8 bases lay in between. CDR3 sequence reads: CASVYRDTQYF. The CDR3 DNA is TGTGCCAGCGTGTACAGAGATACGCAGTATTTT.

This clonotype occurred many times. The chain couples TRBV4-2 to TRBJ2-3; 9 bases agree with TRBD2. CDR3 length: 17 amino acids. CDR1 is LGHNA, CDR2 YNFKEQ, per germline. V was pared by 0 bases and J by 3 bases, with 7 bases of the junction left unmatched. The CDR3 coding sequence is TGTGCCAGCAGCCAAGAGAGGGGCGGGGGGGGTACAGATACGCAGTATTTT. Its protein product is CASSQERGGGGTDTQYF.

This clonotype came up many times. The chain is built from TRBV9 and TRBJ1-6; 7 bases are shared with TRBD1. The CDR3 extends over 17 amino acids. With V trimmed by 3 bases and J by 4 bases, 10 bases remained unmatched. Germline V lookup: CDR1 SGDLS, CDR2 YYNGEE. The CDR3 protein is CASSEDPGTDYNSPLHF. CDR3 DNA sequence: TGTGCCAGCAGCGAGGATCCCGGGACAGATTATAATTCACCCCTCCACTTT. The entire variable domain, with the rest obtained from reference TRBV9 and TRBJ1-6, is as follows: DSGVTQTPKHLITATGQRVTLRCSPRSGDLSVYWYQQSLDQGLQFLIQYYNGEERAKGNILERFSAQQFPDLHSELNLSSLELGDSALYFCASSEDPGTDYNSPLHFGNGTRLTVT.

This clonotype occurred many times. The gene calls are TRBV20-1 and TRBJ2-3; weak D call: TRBD1 (5 bases). From germline, CDR1 is DFQATT and CDR2 SNEGSKA (reference sequence). CDR3 length: 14 residues. V lost 4 bases and J lost 0, with 11 bases in between. The chain's CDR3 is CSAIQGSSTDTQYF. CDR3 nucleotide sequence: TGCAGTGCTATTCAGGGCAGTAGCACAGATACGCAGTATTTT.

In its sample, this clonotype was seen many times. In DNA form, the CDR3 reads TGTGCCAGCAGTTTTCTAATTGAGGCCACAGATACGCAGTATTTT. It is translated as CASSFLIEATDTQYF. J is TRBJ2-3 and V is TRBV27, with D unresolved. Trimming removed 3 bases at V and 2 bases at J, with 12 bases between. The germline V gene has CDR1 MNHEY and CDR2 SMNVEV (reference sequence). The length of the CDR3 is 15 residues.

This clonotype was seen many times. The chain has TRBV29-1 and TRBJ2-1; the D is unclear. V was cut by 4 bases and J by 2 bases, with 12 bases left in between. CDR1 SQVTM and CDR2 ANQGSEA come from the germline V gene. The CDR3 consists of 14 residues. The CDR3 coding sequence is TGCAGCGTTGTCCGGGCAGTCGCCTACAATGAGCAGTTCTTC. Translated, it gives CSVVRAVAYNEQFF.

This clonotype was counted many times. A read error may be the cause here, since a much bigger clone is one base away. The rearrangement joins TRBV20-1 to TRBJ2-1; 8 bases align to TRBD2. There are 16 residues in the CDR3. The trim removed 0 bases at V and 4 bases at J, leaving 8 bases unmatched. Germline CDR1 and CDR2: DFQATT and SNEGSKA (reference sequence). The CDR3 bases are TGCAGTGCTAGAGACTTCAGCGGGGGAAGATACAATGAGCAGTTCTTC. Translated: CSARDFSGGRYNEQFF.

The chain has TRBV5-1 and TRBJ2-5; TRBD2 is a possible D gene (6 bases). Looked up from germline, CDR1 is SGHRS and CDR2 is YFSETQ. The CDR3 loop spans 15 amino acids. Trimming stripped 4 bases from V and 2 bases from J, with 15 bases between. The CDR3 coding sequence is TGCGCCAGCAGCATCATCGCGGGGTCTCAAGAGACCCAGTACTTC. Translating gives CASSIIAGSQETQYF. The whole variable domain, filled in from reference TRBV5-1 and TRBJ2-5, reads KAGVTQTPRYLIKTRGQQVTLSCSPISGHRSVSWYQQTPGQGLQFLFEYFSETQRNKGNFPGRFSGRQFSNSRSEMNVSTLELGDSALYLCASSIIAGSQETQYFGPGTRLLVL.

As to this clonotype: This may stem from a read error, because a much larger clone lies one nucleotide away. This sequence joins TRBV5-1 and TRBJ2-7; possibly TRBD2 for D (5 bases). Germline assignment: CDR1 SGHRS and CDR2 YFSETQ. This CDR3 contains 13 residues. For the CDR3, the DNA is TGCGCCGGCAGCTTGTCCGGGATCTACGAGCAGTACTTC. Amino acids: CAGSLSGIYEQYF.